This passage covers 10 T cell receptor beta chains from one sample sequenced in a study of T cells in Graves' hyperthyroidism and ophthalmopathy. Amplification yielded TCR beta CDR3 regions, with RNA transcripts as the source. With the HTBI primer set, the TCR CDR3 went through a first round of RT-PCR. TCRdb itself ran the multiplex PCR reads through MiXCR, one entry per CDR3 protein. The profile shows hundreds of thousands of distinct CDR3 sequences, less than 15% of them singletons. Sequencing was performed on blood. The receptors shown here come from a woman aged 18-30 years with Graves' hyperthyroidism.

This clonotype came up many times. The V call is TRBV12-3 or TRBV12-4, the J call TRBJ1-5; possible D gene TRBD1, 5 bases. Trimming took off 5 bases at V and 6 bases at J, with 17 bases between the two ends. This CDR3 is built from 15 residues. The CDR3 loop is CASSPRRGPSQPQHF. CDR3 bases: TGTGCCAGCAGTCCCAGACGGGGCCCGAGTCAGCCCCAGCATTTT.

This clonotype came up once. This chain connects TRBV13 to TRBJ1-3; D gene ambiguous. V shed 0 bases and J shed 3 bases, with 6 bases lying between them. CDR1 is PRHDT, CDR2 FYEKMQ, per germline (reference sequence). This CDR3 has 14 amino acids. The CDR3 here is CASSLGGRGNTIYF. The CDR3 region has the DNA TGTGCCAGCAGCTTAGGAGGGCGTGGAAACACCATATATTTT. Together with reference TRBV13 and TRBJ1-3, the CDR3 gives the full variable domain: AAGVIQSPRHLIKEKRETATLKCYPIPRHDTVYWYQQGPGQDPQFLISFYEKMQSDKGSIPDRFSAQQFSDYHSELNMSSLELGDSALYFCASSLGGRGNTIYFGEGSWLTVV.

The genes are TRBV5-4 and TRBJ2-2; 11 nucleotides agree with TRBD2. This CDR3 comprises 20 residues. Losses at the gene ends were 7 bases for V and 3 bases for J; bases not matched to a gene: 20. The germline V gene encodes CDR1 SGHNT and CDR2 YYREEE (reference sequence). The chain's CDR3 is CASQKTSKTSGSKDTGELFF. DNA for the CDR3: TGTGCCAGCCAAAAAACGTCGAAAACTAGCGGGAGTAAAGACACCGGGGAGCTGTTTTTT.

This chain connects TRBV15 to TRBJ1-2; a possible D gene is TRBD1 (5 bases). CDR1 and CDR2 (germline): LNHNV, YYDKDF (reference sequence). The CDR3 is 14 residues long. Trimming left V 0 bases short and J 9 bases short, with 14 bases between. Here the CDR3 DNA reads TGTGCCACCAGCAGAGATCGCGACGGGGCTCGCTACACCTTC. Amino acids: CATSRDRDGARYTF. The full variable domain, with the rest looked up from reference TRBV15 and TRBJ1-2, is DAMVIQNPRYQVTQFGKPVTLSCSQTLNHNVMYWYQQKSSQAPKLLFHYYDKDFNNEADTPDNFQSRRPNTSFCFLDIRSPGLGDTAMYLCATSRDRDGARYTFGSGTRLTVV.

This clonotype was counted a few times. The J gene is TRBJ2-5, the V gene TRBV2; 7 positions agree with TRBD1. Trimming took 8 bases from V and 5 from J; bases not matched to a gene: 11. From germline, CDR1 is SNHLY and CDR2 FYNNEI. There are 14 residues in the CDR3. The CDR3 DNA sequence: TGTGCCAGCCAGGGGCAGGGGGTAATTGAGACCCAGTACTTC. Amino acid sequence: CASQGQGVIETQYF.

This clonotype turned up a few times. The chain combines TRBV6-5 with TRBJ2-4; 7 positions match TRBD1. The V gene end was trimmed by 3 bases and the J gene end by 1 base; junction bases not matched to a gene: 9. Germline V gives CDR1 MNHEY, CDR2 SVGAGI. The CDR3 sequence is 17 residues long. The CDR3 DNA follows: TGTGCCAGCAGTTATACTTACAGGGGCTCGGCCAAAAACATTCAGTACTTC. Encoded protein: CASSYTYRGSAKNIQYF.

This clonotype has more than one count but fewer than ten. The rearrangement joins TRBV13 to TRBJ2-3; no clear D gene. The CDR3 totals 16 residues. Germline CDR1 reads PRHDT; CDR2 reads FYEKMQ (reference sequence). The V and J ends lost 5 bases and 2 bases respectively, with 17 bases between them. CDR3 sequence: CASSQGFQATTDTQYF. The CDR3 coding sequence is TGTGCCAGCAGCCAAGGCTTCCAGGCTACCACAGATACGCAGTATTTT.

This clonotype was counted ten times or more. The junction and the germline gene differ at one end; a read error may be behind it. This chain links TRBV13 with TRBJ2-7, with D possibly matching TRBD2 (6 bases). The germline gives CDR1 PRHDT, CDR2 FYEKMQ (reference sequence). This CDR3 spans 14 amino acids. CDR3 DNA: TGTGCCAGCAGTTTAGGCGGGAACTCCTACGAGCAGTACTTC. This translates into CASSLGGNSYEQYF.

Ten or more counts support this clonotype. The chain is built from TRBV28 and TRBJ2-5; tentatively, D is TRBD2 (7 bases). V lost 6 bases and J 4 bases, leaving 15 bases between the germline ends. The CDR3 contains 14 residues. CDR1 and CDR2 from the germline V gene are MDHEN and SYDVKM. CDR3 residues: CASSQGGGPETQYF. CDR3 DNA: TGTGCCAGCAGCCAAGGGGGGGGCCCAGAGACCCAGTACTTC. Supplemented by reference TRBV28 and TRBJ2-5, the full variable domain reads DVKVTQSSRYLVKRTGEKVFLECVQDMDHENMFWYRQDPGLGLRLIYFSYDVKMKEKGDIPEGYSVSREKKERFSLILESASTNQTSMYLCASSQGGGPETQYFGPGTRLLVL.

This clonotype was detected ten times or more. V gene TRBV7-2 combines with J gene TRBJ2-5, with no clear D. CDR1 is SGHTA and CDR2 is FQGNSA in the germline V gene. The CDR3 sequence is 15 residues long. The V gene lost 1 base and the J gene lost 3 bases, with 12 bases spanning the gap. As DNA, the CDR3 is TGTGCCAGCAGCTTAGACGGCGCCCAGAAAGAGACCCAGTACTTC. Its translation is CASSLDGAQKETQYF.